This is a list of T cell receptor beta chains from one sample in a study of lymphopenia after photon versus proton radiotherapy. Data came from immunoSEQ multiplex PCR; TCRdb stores just in-frame clones and leaves some out. The sample yields 50,000 to 70,000 clones, roughly 87% seen once. The sequences come from peripheral blood, collected from a patient treated with proton-based radiotherapy. These receptors were taken from an elderly man with esophageal cancer. CDR3s include the opening cysteine and the closing phenylalanine or tryptophan. D genes are given only for firm matches. Where a row states a size, it is once, few, many or the class of an expanded clone; other rows omit it.

TRBJ2-1 | - | TRBV6-5 | TRBD2 | CASSYSGIYNEQFF | TGTGCCAGCAGTTATAGCGGGATCTACAATGAGCAGTTCTTC
TRBJ1-1 | - | TRBV6-5 | - | CASSPPFDRYSEAFF | TGTGCCAGCAGCCCCCCCTTTGACAGATACAGTGAAGCTTTCTTT
TRBJ2-7 | - | TRBV7-8 | - | CASSLRNGPYEQYF | TGTGCCAGCAGCTTACGTAACGGCCCCTACGAGCAGTACTTC
TRBJ1-2 | once | TRBV9 | - | CASSPLTGRGGGNGYTF | TGTGCCAGCAGCCCCCTTACTGGCCGGGGGGGAGGGAATGGCTACACCTTC
TRBJ2-1 | - | TRBV4-3 | - | CASSQNRPGLIIYGEQFF | TGCGCCAGCAGCCAAAATCGCCCTGGACTGATAATCTATGGTGAGCAGTTCTTC
TRBJ1-2 | - | TRBV6-5 | TRBD1 | CASSRRTGPNYGYTF | TGTGCCAGCAGTCGGAGGACAGGGCCTAACTATGGCTACACCTTC
TRBJ1-3 | once | TRBV19 | - | CASSPRKDAGSGNTIYF | TGTGCCAGTAGTCCACGGAAAGACGCGGGCTCTGGAAACACCATATATTTT
TRBJ2-2 | - | TRBV27 | - | CASSLLSIGAGELFF | TGTGCCAGCAGTTTACTATCCATTGGAGCCGGGGAGCTGTTTTTT
TRBJ1-2 | - | TRBV5-4 | - | CASSLPGAQANYGYTF | TGTGCCAGCAGCTTACCTGGGGCTCAAGCTAACTATGGCTACACCTTC
TRBJ2-7 | - | TRBV19 | - | CASQGLSPTYEQYF | TGTGCCAGTCAGGGACTGTCGCCGACCTACGAGCAGTACTTC
TRBJ1-1 | - | TRBV28 | - | CASIEGLETEAFF | TGTGCCAGCATAGAGGGGTTGGAGACTGAAGCTTTCTTT
TRBJ1-2 | - | TRBV5-4 | TRBD1 | CASLGQGEIGYTF | TGTGCCAGCCTGGGACAGGGGGAAATCGGCTACACCTTC
TRBJ2-3 | few | TRBV4-3 | - | CASSQDPGGTDTQYF | TGCGCCAGCAGCCAAGATCCAGGGGGCACAGATACGCAGTATTTT
TRBJ2-7 | once | TRBV6-6 | - | CASRPGVMSEQYF | TGTGCCAGCAGGCCAGGGGTGATGAGCGAGCAGTACTTC
TRBJ1-6 | - | TRBV27 | - | CASTPDGFYNSPLHF | TGTGCCAGCACCCCTGACGGTTTCTATAATTCACCCCTCCACTTT
TRBJ2-7 | few | TRBV18 | - | CASSLEDGSYEQYF | TGTGCCAGCTCACTAGAGGACGGATCCTACGAGCAGTACTTC
TRBJ2-2 | - | TRBV7-6 | - | CASSLAWQRNTGELFF | TGTGCCAGCAGCTTAGCGTGGCAGCGGAACACCGGGGAGCTGTTTTTT
TRBJ1-2 | - | TRBV28 | - | CASSSPRGTNYGYTF | TGTGCCAGCAGTTCCCCTCGGGGGACTAACTATGGCTACACCTTC
TRBJ1-1 | once | TRBV6-5 | - | CASSYFGEAEAFF | TGTGCCAGCAGTTACTTCGGGGAGGCTGAAGCTTTCTTT
TRBJ2-1 | - | TRBV30 | - | CAWSVGSYNEQFF | TGTGCCTGGAGTGTCGGGTCCTACAATGAGCAGTTCTTC
TRBJ1-4 | once | TRBV5-5 | TRBD1 | CASSLRGQAEKLFF | TGTGCCAGCAGCTTGAGAGGACAGGCTGAAAAACTGTTTTTT
TRBJ2-3 | - | TRBV5-1 | - | CASSLAARGTDTQYF | TGCGCCAGCAGCTTGGCTGCTAGGGGCACAGATACGCAGTATTTT
TRBJ1-2 | - | TRBV6-5 | - | CASRPAGTAYGYTF | TGTGCCAGCAGACCCGCCGGGACCGCTTATGGCTACACCTTC
TRBJ2-7 | - | TRBV27 | TRBD2 | CASSFPSGEQYF | TGTGCCAGCAGTTTCCCTAGCGGTGAGCAGTACTTC
TRBJ1-5 | - | TRBV6-4 | - | CASWDFPWAQPQHF | TGTGCCAGCTGGGACTTCCCATGGGCTCAGCCCCAGCATTTT
TRBJ1-1 | - | TRBV19 | - | CASSFSNTEAFF | TGTGCCAGTAGTTTTTCGAACACTGAAGCTTTCTTT
TRBJ2-3 | - | TRBV9 | - | CASSVAGRRGGDTQYF | TGTGCCAGCAGCGTAGCAGGGCGGCGGGGCGGGGATACGCAGTATTTT
TRBJ2-3 | - | TRBV19 | - | CASRPGASDTQYF | TGTGCCAGTAGACCCGGGGCTTCAGATACGCAGTATTTT
TRBJ2-7 | - | TRBV7-2 | TRBD2 | CASSLAGAYEQYF | TGTGCCAGCAGCTTGGCGGGGGCCTACGAGCAGTACTTC
TRBJ1-1 | - | TRBV6-5 | - | CASSTGISAAEAFF | TGTGCCAGCAGTACAGGGATTTCGGCAGCTGAAGCTTTCTTT
TRBJ2-7 | - | TRBV5-1 | - | CASSLGGDVYEQYF | TGCGCCAGCAGCTTGGGGGGTGACGTGTACGAGCAGTACTTC
TRBJ2-7 | - | TRBV18 | - | CASSPPNGGIGEQYF | TGTGCCAGCTCACCACCGAATGGGGGGATCGGCGAGCAGTACTTC
TRBJ2-3 | - | TRBV7-2 | - | CASSLQRSTDTQYF | TGTGCCAGCAGCTTACAGAGAAGCACAGATACGCAGTATTTT
TRBJ2-2 | - | TRBV5-1 | TRBD1 | CASSRTGGTGELFF | TGCGCCAGCAGCCGTACAGGGGGTACTGGGGAGCTGTTTTTT
TRBJ2-1 | - | TRBV7-9 | TRBD1 | CASSFGQGAGEQFF | TGTGCCAGCAGCTTCGGACAGGGGGCCGGGGAGCAGTTCTTC
TRBJ1-5 | once | TRBV11-2 | - | CASSLYPNQPQHF | TGTGCCAGCAGCTTATACCCCAATCAGCCCCAGCATTTT
TRBJ1-2 | - | TRBV5-1 | - | CASSLTARQASYGYTF | TGCGCCAGCAGCTTGACCGCTCGACAGGCTTCCTATGGCTACACCTTC
TRBJ2-5 | - | TRBV23-1 | TRBD1 | CASSQFWDRGRETQYF | TGCGCCAGCAGTCAATTCTGGGACAGGGGTAGAGAGACCCAGTACTTC
TRBJ2-3 | - | TRBV7-2 | - | CASSLTVWADTQYF | TGTGCCAGCAGCTTAACTGTTTGGGCAGATACGCAGTATTTT
TRBJ2-7 | - | TRBV10-2 | TRBD2 | CASSLIAGGPYEQYF | TGCGCCAGCAGCCTTATAGCGGGAGGGCCCTACGAGCAGTACTTC
TRBJ2-5 | - | TRBV12-5 | TRBD1 | CASGLVGQQETQYF | TGTGCTAGTGGTTTGGTGGGACAGCAAGAGACCCAGTACTTC
TRBJ2-3 | - | TRBV4-2 | TRBD2 | CASSQAGLAGGLTDTQYF | TGTGCCAGCAGCCAAGCTGGCCTAGCGGGGGGACTCACAGATACGCAGTATTTT
TRBJ2-3 | - | TRBV30 | - | CAWRGGAPSTDTQYF | TGTGCCTGGAGGGGGGGGGCTCCCTCCACAGATACGCAGTATTTT
TRBJ2-5 | - | TRBV4-3 | TRBD1 | CASSQDSGTDTKETQYF | TGCGCCAGCAGCCAAGACTCCGGGACAGACACTAAAGAGACCCAGTACTTC
TRBJ1-3 | - | TRBV9 | - | CASSVVSDYSGNTIYF | TGTGCCAGCAGCGTAGTGTCGGATTACTCTGGAAACACCATATATTTT
TRBJ2-3 | - | TRBV7-2 | - | CASSFYRDTQYF | TGTGCCAGCAGCTTTTATCGGGATACGCAGTATTTT
TRBJ1-2 | - | TRBV21-1 | - | CASSKEGANYGYTF | TGTGCCAGCAGCAAGGAAGGGGCTAACTATGGCTACACCTTC
TRBJ2-3 | - | TRBV9 | - | CASSVVGHYTDTQYF | TGTGCCAGCAGCGTAGTGGGACACTACACAGATACGCAGTATTTT
TRBJ1-1 | - | TRBV5-6 | - | CASSSLDEAFF | TGTGCCAGCAGCTCCTTGGATGAAGCTTTCTTT